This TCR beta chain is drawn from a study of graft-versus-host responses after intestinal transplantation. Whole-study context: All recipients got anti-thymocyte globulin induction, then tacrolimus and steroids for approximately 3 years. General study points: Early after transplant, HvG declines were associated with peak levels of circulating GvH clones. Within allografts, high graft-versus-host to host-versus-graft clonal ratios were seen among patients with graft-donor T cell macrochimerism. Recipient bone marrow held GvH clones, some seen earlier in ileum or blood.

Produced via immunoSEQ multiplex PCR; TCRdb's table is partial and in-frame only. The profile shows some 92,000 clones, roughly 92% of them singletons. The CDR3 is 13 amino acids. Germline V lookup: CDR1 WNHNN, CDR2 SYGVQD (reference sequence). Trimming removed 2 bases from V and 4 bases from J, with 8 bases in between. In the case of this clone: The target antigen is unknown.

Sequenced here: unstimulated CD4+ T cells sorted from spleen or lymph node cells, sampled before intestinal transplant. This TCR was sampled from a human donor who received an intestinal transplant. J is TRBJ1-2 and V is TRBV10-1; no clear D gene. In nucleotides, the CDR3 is TGCGCCAGCAGTGAGACAGAAGCCTATGGCTACACCTTC. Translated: CASSETEAYGYTF.